The source of this TCR beta chain is a study of control samples from healthy donors and cancer patients. This clone was picked up a small number of times. Assay used: immunoSEQ multiplex PCR; TCRdb lists only in-frame clones, some missing. Among 100,000 to 150,000 clones listed, 75% to 95% were seen once. V lost 2 bases and J 5 bases, leaving 6 bases between the germline ends. In germline, CDR1 is KGHSH, CDR2 LQKENI. The CDR3 is 12 residues long. Material: blood. The origin of this receptor is a man aged 40-49 years in good health. V gene TRBV18 combines with J gene TRBJ1-1; D is uncertain. The CDR3 is CASSPGRTEAFF. The CDR3 nucleotides are TGTGCCAGCTCACCAGGGCGGACTGAAGCTTTCTTT.